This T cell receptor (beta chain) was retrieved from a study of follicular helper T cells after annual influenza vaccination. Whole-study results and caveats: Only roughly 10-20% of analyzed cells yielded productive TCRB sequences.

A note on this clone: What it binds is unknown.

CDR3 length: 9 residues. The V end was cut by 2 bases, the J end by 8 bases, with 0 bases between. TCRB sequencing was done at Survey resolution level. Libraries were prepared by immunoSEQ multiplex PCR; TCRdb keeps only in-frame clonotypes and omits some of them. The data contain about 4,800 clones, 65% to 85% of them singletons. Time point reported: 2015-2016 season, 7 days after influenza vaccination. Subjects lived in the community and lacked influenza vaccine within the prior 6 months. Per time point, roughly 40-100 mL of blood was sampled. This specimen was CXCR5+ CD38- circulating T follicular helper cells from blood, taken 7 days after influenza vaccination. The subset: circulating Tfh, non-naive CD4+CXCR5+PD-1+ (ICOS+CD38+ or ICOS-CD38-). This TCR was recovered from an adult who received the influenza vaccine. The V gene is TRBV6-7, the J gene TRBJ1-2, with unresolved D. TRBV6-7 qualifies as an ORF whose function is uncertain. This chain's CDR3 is CASSYGYTF. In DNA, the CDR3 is TGTGCCAGCAGTTACGGCTACACCTTC.